These 18 T cell receptor beta chains came from one sample sequenced in a study of persistence of HIV-infected CD4 T cells (dated by TCRdb to the early 2020s). For these TCRs, the target antigens are not known. TCRbeta repertoires were sequenced from genomic DNA with the immunoSEQ hsTCRB assay version 4 in survey mode. As stored in TCRdb, this immuneACCESS dataset retains in-frame rearrangements with V and J assigned. A fraction of the clones does not appear; measured against another copy, unresolved V genes explain less than half of the discrepancy, and the remainder lacks a known reason. The sample table shows about 40,000 clones, and 80% to 90% are seen once. Together, the top ten hold roughly 1.3% of the sample. Explained via the paper, the treatment or condition label denotes: suppressive antiretroviral therapy. As a nonspecific positive control representing the CD4+ T cell repertoire, cells were stimulated with anti-CD3/anti-CD28 magnetic beads. CD4+ T cells that responded were sorted based on upregulation of both CD40 ligand and CD69.

The source material was CD4+ T cells sorted from PBMCs after 18-hour stimulation, sampled from a patient who received antiretroviral therapy. In light of the paper, this sample's cell subset or site label describes: CD40L+CD69+ CD4 T cells responding to anti-CD3/anti-CD28 beads, representing the overall repertoire. The receptors here all came from an adult man with HIV who was CMV-seropositive.

CDR3 in DNA: TGTGCCAGCAGTGAATATAATCCGGGATCAGAGACCCAGTACTTC. Amino acid sequence: CASSEYNPGSETQYF. This chain connects TRBV25-1 to TRBJ2-5; D is perhaps TRBD2 (5 bases). V lost 0 bases and J lost 4, with 12 bases in between. Germline loops: CDR1 MGHDK, CDR2 SYGVNS. This CDR3 has 15 amino acids.

J is TRBJ2-3 and V is TRBV15; a weak D match, TRBD2 (5 bases). V was shortened by 1 base and J by 7 bases, with 15 bases between the two germline ends. CDR1 and CDR2 from the germline V gene are LNHNV and YYDKDF (reference sequence). CDR3 length: 15 residues. The CDR3: CATSRGSGYPNTQYF. The CDR3 DNA follows: TGTGCCACCAGCAGAGGGTCGGGGTACCCCAATACGCAGTATTTT.

The gene calls are TRBV19 and TRBJ1-3; perhaps TRBD1 as D (5 bases). Germline loops: CDR1 LNHDA, CDR2 SQIVND (reference sequence). V gave up 6 bases and J gave up 3 bases, with 12 bases separating them. The CDR3 length is 14 residues. The CDR3 nucleotides read TGTGCCAGTAGGGAAGGGACGCTTGGAAACACCATATATTTT. This encodes CASREGTLGNTIYF. Combining the CDR3 with reference TRBV19 and TRBJ1-3 gives the whole variable domain DGGITQSPKYLFRKEGQNVTLSCEQNLNHDAMYWYRQDPGQGLRLIYYSQIVNDFQKGDIAEGYSVSREKKESFPLTVTSAQKNPTAFYLCASREGTLGNTIYFGEGSWLTVV.

The chain joins TRBV30 to TRBJ1-4; TRBD1 agrees at 11 bases. The V and J ends lost 1 base and 8 bases, in that order; junction bases with no gene match: 9. The CDR3 runs 16 residues. Germline V lookup: CDR1 GTSNPN, CDR2 SVGIG (reference sequence). Written as DNA, the CDR3 is TGTGCCTGGAGTGCCTGGGACAGGGGGATCGGCGAAAAACTGTTTTTT. Amino acids: CAWSAWDRGIGEKLFF.

This rearrangement joins TRBV19 to TRBJ2-2; D not certain. CDR3 size: 16 residues. Trimming cost V 6 bases and J 6 bases, with 20 bases left between them. Germline CDR1 and CDR2: LNHDA and SQIVND (reference sequence). The CDR3 coding sequence is TGTGCCAGTAGATCCCCTAACTGGGATGGCGCCGGGGAGCTGTTTTTT. Protein: CASRSPNWDGAGELFF.

This chain links TRBV15 with TRBJ2-5, with TRBD1 as a possible D gene (5 bases). The length of the CDR3 is 14 residues. V was cut by 0 bases and J by 5 bases, with 10 bases left in between. CDR1 and CDR2 (germline): LNHNV, YYDKDF (reference sequence). CDR3 residues: CATSRDRARETQYF. CDR3 in DNA: TGTGCCACCAGCAGAGACAGGGCGAGGGAGACCCAGTACTTC.

The V and J genes are TRBV7-3 and TRBJ2-3; no definite D call. Germline assignment: CDR1 SGHTA and CDR2 FQGTGA. The CDR3 runs 11 residues. V was trimmed by 6 bases and J by 7 bases, leaving 8 bases between them. CDR3 in DNA: TGTGCCAGCAGGTTCGCACATACGCAGTATTTT. Protein: CASRFAHTQYF.

The gene calls are TRBV7-3 and TRBJ2-1, with 10 nucleotides matching TRBD1. The CDR3 covers 15 residues. Germline-derived CDR1 and CDR2 are SGHTA and FQGTGA. V trimming: 5 bases; J trimming: 5 bases; junction bases outside the gene matches: 6. The CDR3 is CASSPLGTGDNEQFF. CDR3 in DNA: TGTGCCAGCAGCCCTCTCGGGACAGGGGACAATGAGCAGTTCTTC.

The chain recombines TRBV7-6 with TRBJ2-5, with TRBD1 matching 8 bases. CDR1 and CDR2 (germline): SGHVS, FNYEAQ. Trimming cost V 4 bases and J 5 bases; bases outside gene matches: 6. CDR3 size: 14 residues. In DNA, the CDR3 is TGTGCCAGCAGCTCCCAGGGGGCCTGGGAGACCCAGTACTTC. Translating gives CASSSQGAWETQYF. The variable domain in full, completed from reference TRBV7-6 and TRBJ2-5, reads GAGVSQSPRYKVTKRGQDVALRCDPISGHVSLYWYRQALGQGPEFLTYFNYEAQQDKSGLPNDRFSAERPEGSISTLTIQRTEQRDSAMYRCASSSQGAWETQYFGPGTRLLVL.

The chain recombines TRBV7-2 with TRBJ2-2, with TRBD1 matching 7 bases. Trimming removed 5 bases from V and 4 bases from J; junction bases left unmatched: 4. The CDR3 has 14 residues. CDR1 SGHTA and CDR2 FQGNSA come from the germline V gene. The CDR3 DNA follows: TGTGCCAGCAGCCTACAGGGGAGCACCGGGGAGCTGTTTTTT. As protein: CASSLQGSTGELFF.

The chain has TRBV5-1 and TRBJ1-6; D gene unclear. V gave up 0 bases and J gave up 3 bases, with 10 bases separating them. CDR1 is SGHRS and CDR2 is YFSETQ in the germline V gene. CDR3 length equals 16 residues. CDR3 amino acids: CASSLADGSYNSPLHF. For the CDR3, the DNA is TGCGCCAGCAGCTTGGCCGACGGCAGCTATAATTCACCCCTCCACTTT.

The rearrangement links TRBV3-1 (or the pseudogene TRBV3-2) to TRBJ1-3, with D perhaps matching TRBD1 (6 bases). The V end was cut by 0 bases, the J end by 0 bases, with 12 bases between. The CDR3 is 17 residues long. Per the germline V gene, CDR1 is LGHDT and CDR2 is YNNKEL (reference sequence). CDR3 DNA: TGTGCCAGCAGCCAAGATTATCCGGGACACTCTGGAAACACCATATATTTT. Translating it yields CASSQDYPGHSGNTIYF.

This clone was picked up a small number of times. The V call is TRBV24-1, the J call TRBJ1-5; 10 bases are a match to TRBD1. Germline CDR1 is KGHDR and CDR2 is SFDVKD. CDR3 length equals 19 residues. V shed 5 bases, J shed 0 bases, and the junction held 12 bases outside the gene matches. CDR3 in DNA: TGTGCCACCAGTGGTTTACGGGACAGGGGAATGGTTAGCAATCAGCCCCAGCATTTT. This sequence encodes CATSGLRDRGMVSNQPQHF.

This chain links TRBV19 with TRBJ1-5; 8 bases are shared with TRBD1. Trimming took 5 bases from V and 3 from J; bases not matched to a gene: 12. The germline V gene has CDR1 LNHDA and CDR2 SQIVND (reference sequence). The CDR3 sequence is 17 residues long. The CDR3 DNA reads as TGTGCCAGTAGTCCCCACCCCGCCAGGGGGCTCAATCAGCCCCAGCATTTT. It is translated as CASSPHPARGLNQPQHF.

This clone was seen once. This chain connects TRBV29-1 to TRBJ1-1; tentative D call: TRBD1 (5 bases). The CDR3 length is 17 residues. Germline V gene sequence: CDR1 SQVTM, CDR2 ANQGSEA. Trimming removed 4 bases from V and 1 base from J, with 22 bases in between. The DNA for the CDR3 is TGCAGCGTTGGTGGGGGAGGGTCAATCGCGGGGAACACTGAAGCTTTCTTT. Amino acids: CSVGGGGSIAGNTEAFF.

This clone was seen a few times. The genes are TRBV5-6 and TRBJ1-6; no clear D. V lost 3 bases, J lost 11 bases, and 9 bases lay in between. CDR3 length: 12 residues. Germline V gene lookup returns CDR1 SGHDT and CDR2 YYEEEE. Here the CDR3 reads CASSSRPTPLHF. The CDR3 DNA sequence: TGTGCCAGCAGCTCCCGACCTACACCCCTCCACTTT.

V is TRBV6-6 and J is TRBJ2-7; 9 bases match TRBD2. The germline V gene encodes CDR1 MNHNY and CDR2 SVGAGI (reference sequence). This CDR3 spans 16 amino acids. J gave up 7 bases and V 2 bases, and 12 bases lay outside the gene matches. CDR3 region: CASSYTPRAGGGEQYF. The CDR3 coding sequence is TGTGCCAGCAGTTACACCCCTCGAGCGGGAGGCGGTGAGCAGTACTTC.

The genes are TRBV5-1 and TRBJ2-5; 9 bases agree with TRBD2. Germline trimming cut 2 bases from V and 2 bases from J; bases unmatched to any gene: 7. The CDR3 extends over 16 amino acids. The germline gives CDR1 SGHRS, CDR2 YFSETQ. In DNA, the CDR3 is TGCGCCAGCAGCTTTAGTTTCCTAGCGGGACAAGAGACCCAGTACTTC. Its protein product is CASSFSFLAGQETQYF.